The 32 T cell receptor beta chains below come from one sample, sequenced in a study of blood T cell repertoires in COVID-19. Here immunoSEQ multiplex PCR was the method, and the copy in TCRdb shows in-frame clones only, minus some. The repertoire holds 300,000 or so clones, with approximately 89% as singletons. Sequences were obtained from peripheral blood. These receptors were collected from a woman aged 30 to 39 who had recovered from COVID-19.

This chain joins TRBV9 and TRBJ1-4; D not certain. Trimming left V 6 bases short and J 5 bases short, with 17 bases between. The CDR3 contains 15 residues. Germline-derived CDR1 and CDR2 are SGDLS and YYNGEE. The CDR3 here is CASTRREGENEKLFF. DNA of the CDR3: TGTGCCAGCACCCGCCGGGAGGGTGAGAATGAAAAACTGTTTTTT.

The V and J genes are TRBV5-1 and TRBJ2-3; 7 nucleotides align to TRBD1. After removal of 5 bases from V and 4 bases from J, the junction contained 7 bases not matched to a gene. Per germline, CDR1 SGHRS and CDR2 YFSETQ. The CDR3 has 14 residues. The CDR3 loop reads CASSRQGPPDTQYF. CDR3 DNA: TGCGCCAGCAGTCGACAGGGACCCCCAGATACGCAGTATTTT.

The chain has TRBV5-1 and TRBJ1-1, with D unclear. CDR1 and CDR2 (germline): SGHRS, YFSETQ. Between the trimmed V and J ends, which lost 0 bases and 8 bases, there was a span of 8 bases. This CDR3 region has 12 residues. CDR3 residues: CASSLGGREAFF. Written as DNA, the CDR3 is TGCGCCAGCAGCTTGGGAGGCAGAGAAGCTTTCTTT.

CDR3 amino acids: CASSSDRGGRKLFF. CDR3 sequence (DNA): TGTGCCAGCAGCTCGGACAGGGGTGGTCGAAAACTGTTTTTT. This chain uses TRBV5-4 with TRBJ1-4; 9 nucleotides align to TRBD1. CDR1 and CDR2 (germline): SGHNT, YYREEE (reference sequence). V lost 3 bases, J lost 10 bases, and 7 bases stayed unmatched. This CDR3 has 14 residues. The full variable domain, its missing parts supplied by reference TRBV5-4 and TRBJ1-4, is ETGVTQSPTHLIKTRGQQVTLRCSSQSGHNTVSWYQQALGQGPQFIFQYYREEENGRGNFPPRFSGLQFPNYSSELNVNALELDDSALYLCASSSDRGGRKLFFGSGTQLSVL.

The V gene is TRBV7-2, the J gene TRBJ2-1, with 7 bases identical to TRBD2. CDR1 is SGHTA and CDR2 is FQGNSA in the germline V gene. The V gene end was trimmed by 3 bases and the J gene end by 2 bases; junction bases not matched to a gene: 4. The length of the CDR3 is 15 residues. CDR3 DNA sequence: TGTGCCAGCAGCTTCCTCGGGGGGACCTACAATGAGCAGTTCTTC. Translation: CASSFLGGTYNEQFF.

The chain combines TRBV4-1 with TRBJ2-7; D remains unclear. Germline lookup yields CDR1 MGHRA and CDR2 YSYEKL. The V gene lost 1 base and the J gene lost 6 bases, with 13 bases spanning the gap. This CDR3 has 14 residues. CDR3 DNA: TGCGCCAGCAGCCAAGCGGGTAGTCAGTTCGAGCAGTACTTC. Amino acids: CASSQAGSQFEQYF.

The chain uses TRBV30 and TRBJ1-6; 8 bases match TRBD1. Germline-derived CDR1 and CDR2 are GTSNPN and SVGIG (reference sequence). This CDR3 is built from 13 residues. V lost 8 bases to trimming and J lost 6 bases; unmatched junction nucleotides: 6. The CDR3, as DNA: TGTGCCCGCGGGACAGGTGGTAATTCACCCCTCCACTTT. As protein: CARGTGGNSPLHF.

As DNA, the CDR3 is TGTGCCAGCAGCCCTGACAGGGAGTTCTACAATGAGCAGTTCTTC. It translates to CASSPDREFYNEQFF. The gene calls are TRBV11-1 and TRBJ2-1; 7 bases are shared with TRBD1. Trimming took 5 bases from V and 3 from J; bases not matched to a gene: 7. Looked up from germline, CDR1 is SGHAT and CDR2 is FQDESV (reference sequence). The CDR3 is 15 residues long.

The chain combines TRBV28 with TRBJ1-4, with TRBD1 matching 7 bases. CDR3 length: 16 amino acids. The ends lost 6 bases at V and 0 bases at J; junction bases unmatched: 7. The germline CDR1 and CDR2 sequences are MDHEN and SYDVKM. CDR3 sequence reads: CASRDTGAATNEKLFF. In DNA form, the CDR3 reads TGTGCCAGCAGAGACACAGGGGCTGCAACTAATGAAAAACTGTTTTTT.

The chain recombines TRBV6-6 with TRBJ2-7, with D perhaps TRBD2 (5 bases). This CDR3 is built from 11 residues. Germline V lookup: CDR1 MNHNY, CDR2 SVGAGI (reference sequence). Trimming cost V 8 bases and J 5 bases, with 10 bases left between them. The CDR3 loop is CASRGFDEQYF. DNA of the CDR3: TGTGCCAGCCGGGGTTTCGACGAGCAGTACTTC.

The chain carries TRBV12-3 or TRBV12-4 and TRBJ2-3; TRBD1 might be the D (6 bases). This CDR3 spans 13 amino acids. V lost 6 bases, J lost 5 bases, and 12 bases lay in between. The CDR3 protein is CASRTQGQDTQYF. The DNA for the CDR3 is TGTGCCAGCAGGACCCAGGGGCAAGATACGCAGTATTTT.

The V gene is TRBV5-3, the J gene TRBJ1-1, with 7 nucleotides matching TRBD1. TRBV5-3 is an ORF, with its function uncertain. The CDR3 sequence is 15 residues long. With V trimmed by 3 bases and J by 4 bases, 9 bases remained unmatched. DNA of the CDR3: TGTGCCAGAAGCTGCCTCGACAGGGTTATCACTGAAGCTTTCTTT. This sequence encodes CARSCLDRVITEAFF.

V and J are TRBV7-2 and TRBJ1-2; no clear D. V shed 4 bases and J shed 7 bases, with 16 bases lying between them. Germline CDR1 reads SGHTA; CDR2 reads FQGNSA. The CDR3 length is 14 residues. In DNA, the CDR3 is TGTGCCAGCAGCTCGCGGGAGGGCCCCACTGGCTACACCTTC. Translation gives CASSSREGPTGYTF. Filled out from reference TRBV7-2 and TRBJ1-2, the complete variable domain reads GAGVSQSPSNKVTEKGKDVELRCDPISGHTALYWYRQSLGQGLEFLIYFQGNSAPDKSGLPSDRFSAERTGGSVSTLTIQRTQQEDSAVYLCASSSREGPTGYTFGSGTRLTVV.

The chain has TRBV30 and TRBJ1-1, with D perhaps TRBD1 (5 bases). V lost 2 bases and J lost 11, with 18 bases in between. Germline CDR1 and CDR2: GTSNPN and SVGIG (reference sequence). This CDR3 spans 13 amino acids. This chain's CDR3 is CAWSTQGQITAFF. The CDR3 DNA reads TGTGCCTGGAGTACGCAGGGCCAGATTACCGCTTTCTTT. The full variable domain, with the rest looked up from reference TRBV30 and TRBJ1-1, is SQTIHQWPATLVQPVGSPLSLECTVEGTSNPNLYWYRQAAGRGLQLLFYSVGIGQISSEVPQNLSASRPQDRQFILSSKKLLLSDSGFYLCAWSTQGQITAFFGQGTRLTVV.

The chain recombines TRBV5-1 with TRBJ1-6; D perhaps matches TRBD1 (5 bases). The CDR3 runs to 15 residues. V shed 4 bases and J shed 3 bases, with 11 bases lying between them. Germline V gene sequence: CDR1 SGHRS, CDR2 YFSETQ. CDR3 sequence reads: CASSPTVNYNSPLHF. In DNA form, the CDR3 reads TGCGCCAGCAGCCCGACAGTTAACTATAATTCACCCCTCCACTTT.

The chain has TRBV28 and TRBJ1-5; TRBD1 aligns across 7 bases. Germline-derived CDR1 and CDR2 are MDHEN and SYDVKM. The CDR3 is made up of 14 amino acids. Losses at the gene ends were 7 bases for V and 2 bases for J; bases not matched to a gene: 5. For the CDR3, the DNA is TGTGCCAGCACCTTGGGACAGCGCAATCAGCCCCAGCATTTT. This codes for CASTLGQRNQPQHF.

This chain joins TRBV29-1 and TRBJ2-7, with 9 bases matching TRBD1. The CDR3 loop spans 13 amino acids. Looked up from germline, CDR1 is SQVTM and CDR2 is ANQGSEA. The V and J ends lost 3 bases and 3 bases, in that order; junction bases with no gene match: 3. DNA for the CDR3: TGCAGCGTTGAGGGACAGGGAGACTACGAGCAGTACTTC. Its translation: CSVEGQGDYEQYF.

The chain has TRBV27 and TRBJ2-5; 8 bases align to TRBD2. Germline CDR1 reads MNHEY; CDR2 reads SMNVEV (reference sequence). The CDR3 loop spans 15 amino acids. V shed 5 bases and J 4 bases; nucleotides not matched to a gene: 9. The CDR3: CASSPKGLATETQYF. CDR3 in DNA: TGTGCCAGCAGTCCTAAAGGACTAGCTACAGAGACCCAGTACTTC.

The CDR3 DNA reads TGCGCCAGCAGCCACGACTTCCTCTTGAACTCTGGGGCCAACGTCCTGACTTTC. Residues: CASSHDFLLNSGANVLTF. The chain carries TRBV4-1 and TRBJ2-6; D is ambiguous. CDR3 size: 18 residues. V was pared by 3 bases and J by 0 bases, with 15 bases between. CDR1 is MGHRA, CDR2 YSYEKL, per germline.

The CDR3 loop is CASSRASGGLDNEQFF. In DNA form, the CDR3 reads TGTGCCAGCTCACGGGCTAGCGGGGGGCTTGACAATGAGCAGTTCTTC. The chain uses TRBV18 and TRBJ2-1; 11 positions match TRBD2. Trimming at V came to 4 bases and at J to 5 bases, leaving 7 bases not matched to a gene. This CDR3 is built from 16 residues. Per germline, CDR1 KGHSH and CDR2 LQKENI.

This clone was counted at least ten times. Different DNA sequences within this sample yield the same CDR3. CDR3 bases: TGTGCCAGCAGCTTACAGGGGTGGGACTATGGCTACACCTTC. This gives the protein CASSLQGWDYGYTF. This chain uses TRBV7-9 with TRBJ1-2; D possibly corresponds to TRBD1 (6 bases). CDR1 is SEHNR, CDR2 FQNEAQ, per germline (reference sequence). This CDR3 comprises 14 residues. V lost 2 bases to trimming and J lost 3 bases, with 10 bases between them.

CDR3 sequence reads: CASSFLARNTEAFF. The CDR3 DNA reads as TGTGCCAGCAGTTTCTTGGCCCGAAACACTGAAGCTTTCTTT. This chain joins TRBV27 and TRBJ1-1; D not resolved. CDR3 length: 14 amino acids. The V end was cut by 3 bases, the J end by 2 bases, with 10 bases between. CDR1 is MNHEY, CDR2 SMNVEV, per germline (reference sequence).

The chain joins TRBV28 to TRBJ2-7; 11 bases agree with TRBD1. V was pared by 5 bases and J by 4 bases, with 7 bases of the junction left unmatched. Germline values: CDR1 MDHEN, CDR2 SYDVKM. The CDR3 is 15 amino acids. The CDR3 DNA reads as TGTGCCAGCAGTCCCTCGGGACAGGGGGAATACGAGCAGTACTTC. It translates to CASSPSGQGEYEQYF. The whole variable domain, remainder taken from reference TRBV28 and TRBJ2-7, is DVKVTQSSRYLVKRTGEKVFLECVQDMDHENMFWYRQDPGLGLRLIYFSYDVKMKEKGDIPEGYSVSREKKERFSLILESASTNQTSMYLCASSPSGQGEYEQYFGPGTRLTVT.

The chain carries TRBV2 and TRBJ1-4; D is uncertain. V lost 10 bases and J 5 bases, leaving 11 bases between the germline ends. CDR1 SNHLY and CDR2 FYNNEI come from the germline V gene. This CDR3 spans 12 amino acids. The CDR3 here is CATVRENEKLFF. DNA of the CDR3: TGTGCCACCGTGAGGGAAAATGAAAAACTGTTTTTT.

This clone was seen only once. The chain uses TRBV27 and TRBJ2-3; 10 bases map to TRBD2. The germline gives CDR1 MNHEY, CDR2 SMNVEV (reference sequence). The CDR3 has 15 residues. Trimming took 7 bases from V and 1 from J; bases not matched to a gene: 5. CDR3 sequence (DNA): TGTGCCAGCACAGCCGGGACTAGCGGCACAGATACGCAGTATTTT. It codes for CASTAGTSGTDTQYF.

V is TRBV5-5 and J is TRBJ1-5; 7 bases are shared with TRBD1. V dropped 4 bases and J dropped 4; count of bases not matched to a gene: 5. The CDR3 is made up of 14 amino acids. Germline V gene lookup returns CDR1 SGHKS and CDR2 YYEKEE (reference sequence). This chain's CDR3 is CASSRGTANQPQHF. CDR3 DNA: TGTGCCAGCAGCAGGGGGACAGCTAATCAGCCCCAGCATTTT.

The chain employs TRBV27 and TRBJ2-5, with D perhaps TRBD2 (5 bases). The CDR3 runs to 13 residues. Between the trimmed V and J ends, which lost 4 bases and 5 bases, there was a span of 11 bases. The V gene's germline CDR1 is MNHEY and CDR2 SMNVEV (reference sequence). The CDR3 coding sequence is TGTGCCAGCAGTTGGGGAGCTGGGGAGACCCAGTACTTC. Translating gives CASSWGAGETQYF.

In DNA form, the CDR3 reads TGTGCCAGCAGCGCCGAGGGGGCCTACACTGAAGCTTTCTTT. It encodes CASSAEGAYTEAFF. V and J are TRBV9 and TRBJ1-1; 7 bases are a match to TRBD1. CDR1 is SGDLS and CDR2 is YYNGEE in the germline V gene. The CDR3 sequence is 14 residues long. The junction had 5 bases not matched to a gene; V was cut back by 3 bases and J by 3 bases.

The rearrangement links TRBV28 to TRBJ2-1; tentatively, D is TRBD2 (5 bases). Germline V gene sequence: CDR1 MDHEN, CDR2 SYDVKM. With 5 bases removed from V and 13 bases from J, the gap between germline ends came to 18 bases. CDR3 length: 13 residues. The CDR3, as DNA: TGTGCCAGCAGTACGGACTCTGGACCCCGTCAGTTCTTC. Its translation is CASSTDSGPRQFF.

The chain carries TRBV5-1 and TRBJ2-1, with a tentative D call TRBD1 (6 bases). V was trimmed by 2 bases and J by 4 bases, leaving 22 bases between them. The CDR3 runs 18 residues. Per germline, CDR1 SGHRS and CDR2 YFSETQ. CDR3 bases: TGCGCCAGCAGCTTTCCAGGGAAAGGGGGTCACAGGTACAATGAGCAGTTCTTC. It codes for CASSFPGKGGHRYNEQFF.

The CDR3 DNA follows: TGTGCCAGCAGTGAGGGGGGAGGCGGTACGCAGTATTTT. As protein: CASSEGGGGTQYF. The V call is TRBV2, the J call TRBJ2-3; tentatively, D is TRBD2 (6 bases). The ends were cut back, 3 bases at V and 8 bases at J, with 12 bases in the middle. CDR3 length: 13 amino acids. The germline CDR1 and CDR2 sequences are SNHLY and FYNNEI.

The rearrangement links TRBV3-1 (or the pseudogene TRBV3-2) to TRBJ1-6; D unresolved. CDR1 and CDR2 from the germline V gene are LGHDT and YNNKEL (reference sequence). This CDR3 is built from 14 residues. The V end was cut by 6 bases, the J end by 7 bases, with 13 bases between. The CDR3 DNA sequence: TGTGCCAGCAGTACGGGAGGGCGAAATTCACCCCTCCACTTT. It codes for CASSTGGRNSPLHF.